The source of this TCR beta chain is a study of T cell repertoires in cytomegalovirus infection. Trimming cost V 5 bases and J 4 bases; bases outside gene matches: 7. CDR1 and CDR2 (germline): LGHNA, YSLEER. The CDR3 runs to 14 residues. Each CDR3 protein is one row after TCRdb ran MiXCR on the reads. The table includes a few hundred thousand distinct CDR3 sequences, approximately 13% detected once. The sequenced sample was PBMCs. The sequence came from a human donor in good health (CMV status not recorded). Some clones in this sample may be carry-over from other donors' samples. The chain joins TRBV4-3 to TRBJ2-7, with 8 bases fitting TRBD2. CDR3 sequence: CASSKGLARYEQYF. The CDR3, as DNA: TGCGCCAGCAGCAAAGGACTAGCCCGGTACGAGCAGTACTTC.